The rows below give T cell receptor beta chains drawn from one sample of a study of neurological immune-mediated disorders. MiXCR, run by TCRdb on the 5' RACE reads, gives a single entry per CDR3 protein. Of tens of thousands of distinct CDR3 sequences listed, approximately 3% are singletons. Sequenced material: PBMCs. These receptors all come from a woman in her forties or fifties with multiple sclerosis. Both conserved end residues are part of each CDR3. D genes are given only for firm matches. Size tells how often a clone was seen (once, few, many) or the class of an expanded clone, and some rows leave it out.

NA	TRBV18	TRBJ1-5	NA	CASSPPGTQPQHF	TGTGCCAGCTCACCGCCGGGAACTCAGCCCCAGCATTTT
many	TRBV10-2	TRBJ1-5	TRBD1	CASTSSGQGGGNQPQHF	TGCGCCAGCACTAGTTCGGGACAGGGGGGTGGCAATCAGCCCCAGCATTTT
many	TRBV3-1	TRBJ2-1	NA	CASRLGGEQFF	TGTGCCAGCAGACTAGGCGGTGAGCAGTTCTTC
many	TRBV7-9	TRBJ1-1	NA	CASSLVANTEAFF	TGTGCCAGCAGCTTAGTGGCAAACACTGAAGCTTTCTTT
few	TRBV2	TRBJ1-3	TRBD1	CASKDRESSGNTIYF	TGTGCCAGCAAGGACAGGGAAAGCTCTGGAAACACCATATATTTT
many	TRBV6-5	TRBJ2-2	TRBD2	CASSYGPTGGVGELFF	TGTGCCAGCAGTTACGGCCCTACGGGAGGGGTAGGGGAGCTGTTTTTT
many	TRBV6-2/TRBV6-3	TRBJ2-1	TRBD2	CASSYESSGISEQFF	TGTGCCAGCAGTTACGAGTCTAGCGGGATCAGTGAGCAGTTCTTC
many	TRBV28	TRBJ2-2	TRBD2	CASSFPGLAGGPRVTGELFF	TGTGCCAGCAGTTTCCCGGGACTAGCGGGAGGGCCTCGAGTCACCGGGGAGCTGTTTTTT
many	TRBV20-1	TRBJ1-2	TRBD1	CSARDGTGGFYGYTF	TGCAGTGCTAGAGATGGGACAGGGGGATTTTATGGCTACACCTTC
many	TRBV5-1	TRBJ2-1	NA	CASSDGKSEFDEQFF	TGCGCCAGCAGCGACGGGAAGTCTGAGTTCGATGAGCAGTTCTTC
many	TRBV7-2	TRBJ2-1	NA	CASSLRAGTGQFF	TGTGCCAGCAGCCTAAGGGCGGGAACGGGGCAGTTCTTC
many	TRBV15	TRBJ2-2	TRBD2	CATSRLSGSVTGELFF	TGTGCCACCAGCAGACTAAGCGGGAGCGTCACCGGGGAGCTGTTTTTT
many	TRBV5-1	TRBJ2-7	TRBD2	CASSDAGTSGPTYEQYF	TGCGCCAGCAGCGACGCTGGGACTAGCGGGCCTACCTACGAGCAGTACTTC
many	TRBV11-1	TRBJ2-1	NA	CASSLEVGFPHEQFF	TGTGCCAGCAGCTTGGAGGTGGGCTTCCCACATGAGCAGTTCTTC
many	TRBV5-1	TRBJ1-5	TRBD1	CASSGGDRGDQPQHF	TGCGCCAGCAGCGGAGGGGACAGGGGTGATCAGCCCCAGCATTTT
many	TRBV28	TRBJ1-2	TRBD1	CASTGTGAYGYTF	TGTGCCAGCACGGGGACAGGGGCCTATGGCTACACCTTC
many	TRBV28	TRBJ2-7	TRBD1	CASLTAGQGDREQYF	TGTGCCAGCCTAACGGCGGGACAGGGGGATCGCGAGCAGTACTTC
many	TRBV6-5	TRBJ1-3	NA	CASSYSRTVSGNTIYF	TGTGCCAGCAGTTACTCACGGACAGTCTCTGGAAACACCATATATTTT
many	TRBV4-2	TRBJ2-5	NA	CASSPPSLPQETQYF	TGTGCCAGCAGCCCTCCTTCACTCCCCCAAGAGACCCAGTACTTC
many	TRBV20-1	TRBJ2-1	TRBD2	CSALQTSGGAFGEQFF	TGCAGTGCTCTTCAGACTAGCGGGGGGGCGTTTGGGGAGCAGTTCTTC
many	TRBV29-1	TRBJ2-1	NA	CSAGTEGEFF	TGCAGCGCCGGGACCGAAGGGGAGTTCTTC
many	TRBV5-8	TRBJ2-2	TRBD1	CASSLIQGTGELFF	TGTGCCAGCAGCTTGATACAGGGGACCGGGGAGCTGTTTTTT
many	TRBV7-2	TRBJ1-4	TRBD1	CASSLGDRGTNEKLFF	TGTGCCAGCAGCTTAGGGGACAGGGGAACTAATGAAAAACTGTTTTTT
many	TRBV3-1	TRBJ2-2	NA	CASSQGTANTGELFF	TGTGCCAGCAGCCAAGGGACAGCGAACACCGGGGAGCTGTTTTTT
many	TRBV20-1	TRBJ2-5	TRBD2	CSARAPAGLQETQYF	TGCAGTGCTAGAGCCCCAGCGGGGCTTCAAGAGACCCAGTACTTC
many	TRBV5-1	TRBJ1-5	NA	CASRLGINSNQPQHF	TGCGCCAGCAGGTTGGGGATTAATAGCAATCAGCCCCAGCATTTT
many	TRBV20-1	TRBJ2-7	TRBD1	CSAPPGQVGTYEQYF	TGCAGTGCCCCACCGGGACAGGTGGGTACCTACGAGCAGTACTTC
many	TRBV5-6	TRBJ2-5	NA	CASSLKGLQETQYF	TGTGCCAGCAGCTTAAAAGGACTCCAAGAGACCCAGTACTTC
many	TRBV7-9	TRBJ2-7	TRBD1	CASSLGETGASSYEQYF	TGTGCCAGCAGCTTAGGCGAAACAGGGGCGAGCTCCTACGAGCAGTACTTC
many	TRBV2	TRBJ2-7	NA	CASSEWQEQYF	TGTGCCAGCAGTGAATGGCAGGAGCAGTACTTC
many	TRBV20-1	TRBJ1-5	TRBD1	CSAVRDSRNQPQHF	TGCAGTGCAGTCCGGGACAGTCGAAATCAGCCCCAGCATTTT
many	TRBV12-3/TRBV12-4	TRBJ2-1	TRBD2	CASSQREGLFYEQFF	TGTGCCAGCAGCCAGCGGGAGGGCCTTTTCTATGAGCAGTTCTTC
many	TRBV21-1	TRBJ2-1	NA	CASSKGGNEQFF	TGTGCCAGCAGCAAAGGGGGCAATGAGCAGTTCTTC
many	TRBV5-6	TRBJ1-6	NA	CASSFGSSYNSPLHF	TGTGCCAGCAGCTTTGGGAGCTCCTATAATTCACCCCTCCACTTT
many	TRBV15	TRBJ1-2	NA	CATSREGRGNYGYTF	TGTGCCACCAGCAGAGAAGGGAGAGGAAACTATGGCTACACCTTC
NA	TRBV3-1	TRBJ2-1	TRBD2	CANNQASLAGAFQFF	TGTGCCAACAACCAAGCCTCCCTAGCGGGAGCTTTTCAGTTCTTC
many	TRBV7-2	TRBJ2-3	TRBD2	CASSLGGLAGEDTQYF	TGTGCCAGCAGCTTAGGGGGACTAGCGGGAGAAGATACGCAGTATTTT
many	TRBV24-1	TRBJ2-3	TRBD2	CATSDHASGRPDTQYF	TGTGCCACCAGTGACCATGCTAGCGGGAGGCCGGATACGCAGTATTTT
many	TRBV4-2	TRBJ2-1	TRBD2	CASSPTPGGVNEQFF	TGTGCCAGCAGCCCCACCCCCGGGGGGGTCAATGAGCAGTTCTTC